These 25 T cell receptor beta chains share one sample of origin, sequenced in a study of blood T cell repertoires in COVID-19. Assay used: immunoSEQ multiplex PCR; TCRdb lists only in-frame clones, some missing. The sample lists under 200,000 clones, approximately 85% seen once, with roughly 9.8% in the top ten. The sample comprised peripheral blood. The origin of the receptors is a woman older than 75 with acute or convalescent COVID-19.

V gene TRBV4-1 combines with J gene TRBJ2-6, with TRBD1 as a possible D gene (6 bases). V was trimmed by 5 bases and J by 0 bases, leaving 17 bases between them. Germline CDR1 reads MGHRA; CDR2 reads YSYEKL. This CDR3 is built from 18 residues. CDR3 nucleotides: TGCGCCAGCAGCTTACGACAGGATATTAGCTCTGGGGCCAACGTCCTGACTTTC. It is translated as CASSLRQDISSGANVLTF.

The chain uses TRBV19 and TRBJ2-3; 7 positions match TRBD2. The CDR3 totals 14 residues. Trimming took 3 bases from V and 6 from J; bases not matched to a gene: 6. Germline CDR1 LNHDA, CDR2 SQIVND (reference sequence). This chain's CDR3 is CASSIEAGWDTQYF. The CDR3 DNA reads TGTGCCAGTAGTATCGAAGCGGGGTGGGATACGCAGTATTTT. Full variable domain (missing parts from reference TRBV19 and TRBJ2-3): DGGITQSPKYLFRKEGQNVTLSCEQNLNHDAMYWYRQDPGQGLRLIYYSQIVNDFQKGDIAEGYSVSREKKESFPLTVTSAQKNPTAFYLCASSIEAGWDTQYFGPGTRLTVL.

The chain has TRBV7-8 and TRBJ1-1; the D gene is possibly TRBD1 (6 bases). CDR3 length equals 14 residues. Trimming shortened V by 5 bases and J by 4 bases, and 14 bases separated the two germline ends. Germline V lookup: CDR1 SGHVS, CDR2 FQNEAQ. This CDR3 is CASSPDRISTEAFF. CDR3 DNA sequence: TGTGCCAGCAGCCCCGACAGGATCTCCACTGAAGCTTTCTTT. The full variable domain, completed using reference TRBV7-8 and TRBJ1-1, is GAGVSQSPRYKVAKRGQDVALRCDPISGHVSLFWYQQALGQGPEFLTYFQNEAQLDKSGLPSDRFFAERPEGSVSTLKIQRTQQEDSAVYLCASSPDRISTEAFFGQGTRLTVV.

V and J are TRBV9 and TRBJ1-1; TRBD1 agrees at 10 bases. Looked up from germline, CDR1 is SGDLS and CDR2 is YYNGEE. This CDR3 spans 17 amino acids. V was clipped by 2 bases and J by 5 bases; unmatched bases: 12. The CDR3 reads CASSVDRGHQGRTEAFF. As DNA, the CDR3 is TGTGCCAGCAGCGTTGACAGGGGGCACCAAGGGAGGACTGAAGCTTTCTTT.

The chain's CDR3 is CASSTVTEAFF. CDR3 bases: TGTGCCAGCAGTACAGTCACTGAAGCTTTCTTT. The chain carries TRBV12-3 or TRBV12-4 and TRBJ1-1; no firm D call. This CDR3 has 11 residues. V was clipped by 5 bases and J by 4 bases, with 5 bases between them.

CDR3 region: CASSLNGQEFSYGYTF. In nucleotides, the CDR3 is TGCGCCAGCAGCTTGAACGGACAGGAATTTAGCTATGGCTACACCTTC. The chain is built from TRBV5-1 and TRBJ1-2, with 7 bases lining up with TRBD1. The CDR3 length is 16 residues. In germline, CDR1 is SGHRS, CDR2 YFSETQ. After removal of 1 base from V and 4 bases from J, the junction contained 10 bases not matched to a gene.

The chain couples TRBV5-1 to TRBJ2-5, with 12 bases identical to TRBD2. This CDR3 is 15 amino acids long. The ends lost 3 bases at V and 4 bases at J; junction bases unmatched: 4. Germline V gene data show CDR1 as SGHRS and CDR2 as YFSETQ. CDR3 region: CASSSKTSGGETQYF. CDR3 nucleotides: TGCGCCAGCAGCTCGAAGACTAGCGGGGGAGAGACCCAGTACTTC.

J is TRBJ1-2 and V is TRBV12-3 or TRBV12-4; D perhaps matches TRBD1 (6 bases). Trimming cost V 7 bases and J 7 bases, with 13 bases left between them. This CDR3 region has 12 residues. In nucleotides, the CDR3 is TGTGCCAGCAATACAGGGTCCCTTGGCTACACCTTC. It is translated as CASNTGSLGYTF.

This clone turned up a few times. The chain joins TRBV24-1 to TRBJ1-2; a weak D match, TRBD1 (6 bases). The germline V and J ends were trimmed by 10 bases and 6 bases, with 20 bases remaining between them. The CDR3 contains 14 residues. Per the germline V gene, CDR1 is KGHDR and CDR2 is SFDVKD. The CDR3 DNA sequence: TGTGCCACAAGTAGATCACAGGGTGGTCATGGCTACACCTTC. Protein product: CATSRSQGGHGYTF.

The genes are TRBV18 and TRBJ1-1; the D gene is possibly TRBD1 (6 bases). The V gene's germline CDR1 is KGHSH and CDR2 LQKENI. Trimming shortened V by 8 bases and J by 0 bases, and 10 bases separated the two germline ends. The CDR3 is 13 residues long. Here the CDR3 DNA reads TGTGCCAGCCAAGGACAGCTGAACACTGAAGCTTTCTTT. It translates to CASQGQLNTEAFF.

This sequence joins TRBV15 and TRBJ1-3; 7 bases line up with TRBD1. Germline V CDR1 and CDR2: LNHNV, YYDKDF (reference sequence). This CDR3 spans 15 amino acids. With 4 bases clipped from V and 0 bases from J, the junction kept 3 bases outside the gene matches. The CDR3 protein is CATSIDRVSGNTIYF. CDR3 coding DNA: TGTGCCACCAGCATCGACAGGGTCTCTGGAAACACCATATATTTT. Based on the CDR3 plus reference TRBV15 and TRBJ1-3, the full variable domain is DAMVIQNPRYQVTQFGKPVTLSCSQTLNHNVMYWYQQKSSQAPKLLFHYYDKDFNNEADTPDNFQSRRPNTSFCFLDIRSPGLGDTAMYLCATSIDRVSGNTIYFGEGSWLTVV.

This clone was seen just once. CDR3: CASSSQGVEQYF. The DNA for the CDR3 is TGCGCCAGCAGCTCGCAAGGGGTCGAGCAGTACTTC. V usage is TRBV5-1 and J usage is TRBJ2-7, with D possibly TRBD1 on 5 matching bases. Trimming cost V 3 bases and J 6 bases, with 10 bases left between them. CDR1 is SGHRS, CDR2 YFSETQ, per germline. This CDR3 is built from 12 residues.

The chain has TRBV6-5 and TRBJ1-1; weak D call: TRBD1 (6 bases). Per germline, CDR1 MNHEY and CDR2 SVGAGI. This CDR3 comprises 13 residues. V was trimmed by 6 bases and J by 7 bases, leaving 15 bases between them. Here the CDR3 DNA reads TGTGCCAGCAGAAAGGGGACACAGATTGAAGCTTTCTTT. Translation gives CASRKGTQIEAFF.

J is TRBJ1-5 and V is TRBV19; 7 bases map to TRBD1. The germline CDR1 and CDR2 sequences are LNHDA and SQIVND (reference sequence). The CDR3 covers 14 residues. The junction had 5 bases not matched to a gene; V was cut back by 5 bases and J by 4 bases. This CDR3 is CASSAYRGNQPQHF. The DNA of the CDR3 is TGTGCCAGTAGTGCCTACAGGGGTAATCAGCCCCAGCATTTT.

The chain uses TRBV9 and TRBJ2-3; D is possibly TRBD2 (5 bases). Germline lookup yields CDR1 SGDLS and CDR2 YYNGEE. The V gene lost 0 bases and the J gene lost 1 base, with 12 bases spanning the gap. The CDR3 covers 16 residues. The CDR3 reads CASSVEASRGTDTQYF. The CDR3 region has the DNA TGTGCCAGCAGCGTAGAGGCTAGCCGGGGCACAGATACGCAGTATTTT.

The rearrangement joins TRBV5-1 to TRBJ1-4; the D gene is possibly TRBD1 (5 bases). The CDR3 length is 15 residues. Trimming removed 5 bases from V and 8 bases from J, with 19 bases in between. CDR1 and CDR2 from the germline V gene are SGHRS and YFSETQ. CDR3: CASSTRRERGEKLFF. The CDR3 DNA is TGCGCCAGCAGTACTAGGAGGGAAAGGGGCGAAAAACTGTTTTTT.

The gene calls are TRBV5-5 and TRBJ1-5, with D perhaps TRBD1 (6 bases). From germline, CDR1 is SGHKS and CDR2 YYEKEE (reference sequence). V was pared by 2 bases and J by 4 bases, with 16 bases between. This CDR3 is 16 amino acids long. The CDR3 region is CASSLSGTFGNQPQHF. DNA of the CDR3: TGTGCCAGCAGCTTATCCGGGACATTTGGTAATCAGCCCCAGCATTTT. The whole variable domain, filled in from reference TRBV5-5 and TRBJ1-5, reads DAGVTQSPTHLIKTRGQQVTLRCSPISGHKSVSWYQQVLGQGPQFIFQYYEKEERGRGNFPDRFSARQFPNYSSELNVNALLLGDSALYLCASSLSGTFGNQPQHFGDGTRLSIL.

The rearrangement links TRBV6-4 to TRBJ2-3; 9 bases agree with TRBD2. V lost 6 bases and J lost 4; bases outside the gene matches: 5. The CDR3 spans 14 residues. Germline assignment: CDR1 MRHNA and CDR2 SNTAGT. The CDR3 DNA reads TGTGCCAGCAGAGGGGGACTAGCATCAGATACGCAGTATTTT. This sequence encodes CASRGGLASDTQYF.

The J gene is TRBJ1-1, the V gene TRBV9; D ambiguous. V shed 1 base and J shed 4 bases, with 14 bases lying between them. The CDR3 is made up of 15 amino acids. Per the germline V gene, CDR1 is SGDLS and CDR2 is YYNGEE. CDR3 in DNA: TGTGCCAGCAGCGTATCCCATAGTGCAACCACTGAAGCTTTCTTT. Its protein product is CASSVSHSATTEAFF.

In its sample, this clone was seen once. The chain couples TRBV7-2 to TRBJ2-1; TRBD2 matches 8 bases. The trim removed 4 bases at V and 1 base at J, leaving 6 bases unmatched. The CDR3 totals 16 residues. CDR1 and CDR2 from the germline V gene are SGHTA and FQGNSA. The CDR3 reads CASSYGGARSYNEQFF. CDR3 nucleotides: TGTGCCAGCAGCTACGGGGGGGCTAGGTCCTACAATGAGCAGTTCTTC.

The chain employs TRBV19 and TRBJ2-1; 7 positions match TRBD2. Trimming at V came to 3 bases and at J to 6 bases, leaving 14 bases not matched to a gene. Germline CDR1 reads LNHDA; CDR2 reads SQIVND (reference sequence). This CDR3 contains 17 residues. The CDR3 sequence: CASSMAPGAGEGNEQFF. The CDR3 DNA is TGTGCCAGTAGTATGGCCCCCGGTGCGGGGGAGGGCAATGAGCAGTTCTTC. Combining the CDR3 with reference TRBV19 and TRBJ2-1 gives the whole variable domain DGGITQSPKYLFRKEGQNVTLSCEQNLNHDAMYWYRQDPGQGLRLIYYSQIVNDFQKGDIAEGYSVSREKKESFPLTVTSAQKNPTAFYLCASSMAPGAGEGNEQFFGPGTRLTVL.

V gene TRBV6-2 or TRBV6-3 combines with J gene TRBJ2-4; unclear D gene. Deletions cut 6 bases from V and 4 bases from J, with 7 bases between. CDR3 size: 12 residues. CDR1 MNHEY and CDR2 SVGEGT come from the germline V gene. Written as DNA, the CDR3 is TGTGCCAGCAGCCGAGAGAAAAACATTCAGTACTTC. This translates into CASSREKNIQYF.

This CDR3 reads CASSQASNYGYTF. Written as DNA, the CDR3 is TGTGCCAGCAGCCAAGCATCTAACTATGGCTACACCTTC. The rearrangement uses TRBV3-1 (or the pseudogene TRBV3-2) and TRBJ1-2; D is undetermined. This CDR3 region has 13 residues. Per the germline V gene, CDR1 is LGHDT and CDR2 is YNNKEL (reference sequence). V lost 1 base and J lost 0, with 3 bases in between.

The chain carries TRBV7-8 and TRBJ1-4; a weak D match, TRBD1 (6 bases). From germline, CDR1 is SGHVS and CDR2 FQNEAQ. V lost 5 bases to trimming and J lost 7 bases, with 17 bases between them. This CDR3 comprises 15 residues. The CDR3 sequence: CASSPLGGRLEKLFF. CDR3 nucleotides: TGTGCCAGCAGCCCCCTCGGGGGGCGCCTTGAAAAACTGTTTTTT.

This clone has just a few counts. The chain employs TRBV5-4 and TRBJ2-5; 10 bases match TRBD2. Germline assignment: CDR1 SGHNT and CDR2 YYREEE (reference sequence). CDR3 length: 15 residues. V gave up 4 bases and J gave up 3 bases; unmatched junction bases: 6. This CDR3 is CASSQAGGPEETQYF. CDR3 nucleotide sequence: TGTGCCAGCAGCCAAGCGGGAGGGCCGGAAGAGACCCAGTACTTC. Full variable domain (missing parts from reference TRBV5-4 and TRBJ2-5): ETGVTQSPTHLIKTRGQQVTLRCSSQSGHNTVSWYQQALGQGPQFIFQYYREEENGRGNFPPRFSGLQFPNYSSELNVNALELDDSALYLCASSQAGGPEETQYFGPGTRLLVL.